This T cell receptor beta chain was observed in a study of early T cells in non-severe SARS-CoV-2 infection (dated by TCRdb to about 2021). With respect to the entire study: Because TCR sequencing relied on bulk RNA taken from unsorted whole blood, pairing of alpha and beta chains was not possible.

Set within a cohort of healthcare workers in London, UK, this nested case-control study involved weekly PCR testing of nasopharyngeal swabs along with blood sampling. Healthcare workers were enrolled in the week of the UK lockdown, from 23 to 31 March 2020, and were followed every week for up to 16 weeks. Results and caveats for the whole study, not just this receptor: VDJdb matching was skewed toward anti-spike CD8 responses, so virus-specific expansions were likely underestimated and private and CD4 specificities were missed.

Many counts were recorded for this clonotype. Its target antigen remains unknown. One base away there is no much larger clone; base qualities are not given. V lost 1 base and J lost 2 bases; the stretch between them is 9 bases long. The CDR3 goes from the cysteine to the phenylalanine over 14 residues. Solely the CDR3 DNA is kept, with 42 bases framed from the first base. For CDR1 and CDR2, the germline V gene lists SNHLY and FYNNEI. Receptor libraries were prepared by 5' RACE. The data were produced on a NextSeq 500. To correct for sequencing error and PCR bias, the TCR library protocol tagged individual cDNA molecules with unique molecular identifiers. Both TCR alpha and beta chains were sequenced, and tight co-correlation was observed between alpha and beta sequence abundances in each sample. The study's processing was this. Decombinator V4 was used to perform V gene, J gene and CDR3 annotation of TCR sequences. Expanded TCRs were defined as changing significantly between any two time points under a Poisson model with p below 0.0001. TCR abundances were normalised to the total number of TCRs sequenced per sample and expressed as counts per million. MAIT TCRs were defined by TRAV1-2 paired with TRAJ12, TRAJ20 or TRAJ33, and iNKT TCRs by TRAV10 paired with TRAJ18. A search of VDJdb, accessed on 1 November 2021, was run for TCRs annotated to CMV, EBV and SARS-CoV-2, with TCRs annotated for multiple antigens excluded. TCRdb cleaned the public reads at Q25 with fastp, built clones with MiXCR and kept in-frame beta chains. Here each entry gathers all rows of one CDR3 protein and keeps the most common genes and DNA. These V and J calls rely on TCRdb rather than the paper's analysis. The sample records some 41,000 distinct CDR3 sequences, about a quarter of which are singletons. The top ten constitute roughly 4.2% of the sample.

The input for sequencing was whole blood, taken at baseline. The V gene is TRBV2 and the J gene is TRBJ2-7, with the D gene not confidently named. The TCR originated in an adult who was a healthcare worker with PCR-confirmed SARS-CoV-2 infection or an uninfected control (not recorded which). The CDR3 reads as follows: CASSEVGLTYEQYF. At the DNA level, the sequence is TGTGCCAGCAGTGAAGTCGGGCTCACCTACGAGCAGTACTTC.